A few counts support the clone carrying this T cell receptor beta chain. Its antigen is currently unknown. This CDR3 comprises 16 residues. Germline lookup yields CDR1 MNHNY and CDR2 SVGAGI (reference sequence). V lost 2 bases and J 5 bases, leaving 16 bases between the germline ends. The record originates from a study of cytomegalovirus exposure and HLA in healthy donors. Study findings and constraints: It was assumed in the presence/absence analyses that sequencing depth was roughly uniform across donors. Later analysis revealed greater clonal expansion in HLA-associated TCR beta chains than in equally common others.

The PCR had 60 Vbeta and 13 Jbeta primers. Profiled with immunoSEQ multiplex PCR; TCRdb holds only in-frame clones, not every one. The sample holds under 140,000 clones, over 60% seen once. This chain joins TRBV6-6 and TRBJ1-5; D may be TRBD1 (6 bases). The sequence came from a young man in good health and CMV-seropositive. What was sequenced was PBMCs. CDR3 amino acids: CASSYPAGGLDQPQHF. In DNA, the CDR3 is TGTGCCAGCAGTTACCCCGCCGGGGGGCTGGATCAGCCCCAGCATTTT.